Listed here are 17 T cell receptor beta chains from one sample, sequenced in a study of blood T cell repertoires in COVID-19. Data came from immunoSEQ multiplex PCR; TCRdb stores just in-frame clones and leaves some out. The table has approximately 290,000 clones, about 90% seen once. The specimen sequenced was peripheral blood. The source is a man between 18 and 29 years old with active or convalescent COVID-19.

This chain joins TRBV5-1 and TRBJ2-7; 10 bases map to TRBD2. After removal of 0 bases from V and 5 bases from J, the junction contained 11 bases not matched to a gene. The CDR3 runs to 17 residues. From germline, CDR1 is SGHRS and CDR2 YFSETQ. The DNA of the CDR3 is TGCGCCAGCAGCTTGGCGGCTAGCGGGAGTAGGAGGAACGAGCAGTACTTC. Protein sequence: CASSLAASGSRRNEQYF.

The table lists this clone with a few counts. J is TRBJ2-7 and V is TRBV5-1, with 11 bases identical to TRBD1. The CDR3 has 14 amino acids. The ends lost 3 bases at V and 4 bases at J; junction bases unmatched: 3. Germline V gives CDR1 SGHRS, CDR2 YFSETQ. The CDR3 bases are TGCGCCAGCAGCTGGGGGACAGGGGGTTACGAGCAGTACTTC. This translates into CASSWGTGGYEQYF.

The chain combines TRBV12-3 or TRBV12-4 with TRBJ1-5, with 7 bases that match TRBD1. Trimming cost V 6 bases and J 7 bases; bases outside gene matches: 6. The CDR3 has 13 residues. The CDR3 DNA sequence: TGTGCCAGCAGAGGAACAGGGGAGCAGCCCCAGCATTTT. As protein: CASRGTGEQPQHF.

The chain recombines TRBV5-6 with TRBJ1-2, with 8 bases lining up with TRBD1. The ends lost 5 bases at V and 8 bases at J; junction bases unmatched: 14. Germline CDR1 SGHDT, CDR2 YYEEEE. The CDR3 runs 15 residues. The CDR3 DNA reads as TGTGCCAGCAGTCCCGCGCGACAGGGGCCTCGCGGCTACACCTTC. It yields the protein CASSPARQGPRGYTF.

This sequence joins TRBV19 and TRBJ1-2, with 7 bases lining up with TRBD1. The J segment lost 2 bases and the V segment lost 4 bases, leaving 7 bases of the junction unmatched. The germline V gene encodes CDR1 LNHDA and CDR2 SQIVND (reference sequence). The CDR3 extends over 15 amino acids. The CDR3 region has the DNA TGTGCCAGTAGTAAGGGTTGGGGACAGAACTATGGCTACACCTTC. It yields the protein CASSKGWGQNYGYTF.

The chain carries TRBV13 and TRBJ2-5; no clear D gene. Germline assignment: CDR1 PRHDT and CDR2 FYEKMQ (reference sequence). V lost 5 bases, J lost 7 bases, and 8 bases lay in between. The CDR3 consists of 11 residues. The CDR3 here is CASSARGTQYF. In DNA form, the CDR3 reads TGTGCCAGCAGCGCCAGAGGGACCCAGTACTTC. Full variable domain (remainder filled in from reference TRBV13 and TRBJ2-5): AAGVIQSPRHLIKEKRETATLKCYPIPRHDTVYWYQQGPGQDPQFLISFYEKMQSDKGSIPDRFSAQQFSDYHSELNMSSLELGDSALYFCASSARGTQYFGPGTRLLVL.

DNA for the CDR3: TGCGCCAGCAGCCAGTCAATATTCGGGACAGGGACGAACACTGAAGCTTTCTTT. Protein product: CASSQSIFGTGTNTEAFF. This chain uses TRBV4-1 with TRBJ1-1, with TRBD1 matching over 9 bases. Per the germline V gene, CDR1 is MGHRA and CDR2 is YSYEKL. This CDR3 is 18 amino acids long. V lost 3 bases, J lost 1 base, and 12 bases stayed unmatched.

The chain is built from TRBV24-1 and TRBJ2-3; 7 bases are a match to TRBD1. The CDR3 has 19 amino acids. Germline-derived CDR1 and CDR2 are KGHDR and SFDVKD. The J segment lost 0 bases and the V segment lost 3 bases, leaving 14 bases of the junction unmatched. CDR3: CATSDRNRGPIYSTDTQYF. The CDR3 nucleotides read TGTGCCACCAGTGATAGAAATAGGGGGCCCATTTATAGCACAGATACGCAGTATTTT.

The DNA for the CDR3 is TGTGCCAGCAGCTTTGGAGGGAATGAAGCTTTCTTT. Protein sequence: CASSFGGNEAFF. V usage is TRBV11-3 and J usage is TRBJ1-1, with D hard to call. Trimming removed 3 bases at V and 7 bases at J, with 9 bases between. Germline V gene lookup returns CDR1 SGHNT and CDR2 YENEEA. The CDR3 extends over 12 amino acids. The whole variable domain, filled in from reference TRBV11-3 and TRBJ1-1, reads EAGVVQSPRYKIIEKKQPVAFWCNPISGHNTLYWYLQNLGQGPELLIRYENEEAVDDSQLPKDRFSAERLKGVDSTLKIQPAELGDSAVYLCASSFGGNEAFFGQGTRLTVV.

The J gene is TRBJ1-1, the V gene TRBV6-5; D is unresolved. Germline V gives CDR1 MNHEY, CDR2 SVGAGI. The CDR3 sequence is 13 residues long. Trimming removed 0 bases at V and 11 bases at J, with 13 bases between. CDR3 region: CASSYSISVEAFF. In DNA, the CDR3 is TGTGCCAGCAGTTACTCGATCTCGGTGGAGGCTTTCTTT.

This clone was seen only once. V gene TRBV4-2 combines with J gene TRBJ2-7; TRBD2 matches 7 bases. Germline CDR1 LGHNA, CDR2 YNFKEQ. CDR3 size: 14 residues. The V gene end was trimmed by 0 bases and the J gene end by 7 bases; junction bases not matched to a gene: 6. The CDR3 loop reads CASSQDAAGKEQYF. The CDR3 coding sequence is TGTGCCAGCAGCCAAGATGCAGCGGGAAAAGAGCAGTACTTC.

As DNA, the CDR3 is TGTGCCAGCGCCTTGGGCCCTACCTCCTACAATGAGCAGTTCTTC. This codes for CASALGPTSYNEQFF. V and J are TRBV5-4 and TRBJ2-1; D is unclear. The V end was cut by 7 bases, the J end by 0 bases, with 14 bases between. The germline V gene encodes CDR1 SGHNT and CDR2 YYREEE (reference sequence). The CDR3 spans 15 residues.

As to this clone: The same CDR3 arises from other DNA sequences in this sample as well. The V and J genes are TRBV5-1 and TRBJ2-3, with a tentative D call TRBD1 (6 bases). Germline V CDR1 and CDR2: SGHRS, YFSETQ. V dropped 0 bases and J dropped 1 base, with 6 bases sitting between them. The CDR3 runs to 14 residues. CDR3 region: CASSLGGRTDTQYF. CDR3 in DNA: TGCGCCAGCAGCTTGGGGGGGCGCACAGATACGCAGTATTTT.

This rearrangement joins TRBV6-5 to TRBJ2-1, with D tentatively TRBD2 (6 bases). Germline CDR1 MNHEY, CDR2 SVGAGI. Between the trimmed V and J ends, which lost 8 bases and 4 bases, there was a span of 12 bases. The CDR3 has 13 amino acids. Here the CDR3 reads CASGLALYNEQFF. Here the CDR3 DNA reads TGTGCCAGCGGCCTAGCGCTATACAATGAGCAGTTCTTC.

This sequence joins TRBV28 and TRBJ1-5, with D maybe TRBD1 (6 bases). CDR1 and CDR2 (germline): MDHEN, SYDVKM. The CDR3 totals 15 residues. Trimming left V 6 bases short and J 4 bases short, with 16 bases between. This CDR3 reads CASRPRGGGNQPQHF. CDR3 DNA: TGTGCCAGCAGACCCAGGGGAGGGGGTAATCAGCCCCAGCATTTT.

This rearrangement joins TRBV6-1 to TRBJ1-1; TRBD1 aligns across 7 bases. CDR1 and CDR2 from the germline V gene are MNHNS and SASEGT. Losses at the gene ends were 2 bases for V and 2 bases for J; bases not matched to a gene: 5. CDR3 size: 15 residues. CDR3 coding DNA: TGTGCCAGCAGTGAACCAGGACAGGTAAACACTGAAGCTTTCTTT. It encodes CASSEPGQVNTEAFF.

The V and J genes are TRBV10-2 and TRBJ2-7; the match to TRBD2 covers 7 bases. The germline CDR1 and CDR2 sequences are WSHSY and SAAADI. The CDR3 runs to 15 residues. V gave up 0 bases and J gave up 4 bases; unmatched junction bases: 6. Written as DNA, the CDR3 is TGCGCCAGCAGTGAGTCGCTAGCGGAAAGGTACGAGCAGTACTTC. This encodes CASSESLAERYEQYF.